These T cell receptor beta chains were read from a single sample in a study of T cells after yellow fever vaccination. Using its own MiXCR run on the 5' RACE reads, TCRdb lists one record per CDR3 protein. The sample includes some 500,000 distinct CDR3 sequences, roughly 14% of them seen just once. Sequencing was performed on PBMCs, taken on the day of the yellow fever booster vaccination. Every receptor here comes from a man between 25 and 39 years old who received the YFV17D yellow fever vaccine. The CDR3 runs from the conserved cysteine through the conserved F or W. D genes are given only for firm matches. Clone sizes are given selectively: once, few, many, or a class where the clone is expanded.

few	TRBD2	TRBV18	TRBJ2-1	CASSPALADNEQFF	TGTGCCAGCTCACCAGCTCTAGCGGACAATGAGCAGTTCTTC
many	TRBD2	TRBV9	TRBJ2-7	CASSAGTSENYEQYF	TGTGCCAGCAGCGCCGGGACTAGCGAAAACTACGAGCAGTACTTC
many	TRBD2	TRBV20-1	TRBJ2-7	CSATGTSGRGYEQYF	TGCAGTGCTACCGGGACTAGCGGGAGGGGCTACGAGCAGTACTTC
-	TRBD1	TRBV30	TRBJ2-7	CAWSWGQSYEQYF	TGTGCCTGGAGTTGGGGACAGAGCTACGAGCAGTACTTC
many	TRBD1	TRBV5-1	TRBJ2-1	CASSGDSYNEQFF	TGCGCCAGCAGCGGGGACAGCTACAATGAGCAGTTCTTC
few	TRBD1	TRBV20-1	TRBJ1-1	CSQGKQGRTEAFF	TGCAGTCAGGGGAAACAGGGGCGCACTGAAGCTTTCTTT
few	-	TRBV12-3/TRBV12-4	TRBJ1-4	CASKKVGVSDEKLFF	TGTGCCAGCAAAAAGGTCGGGGTTAGCGATGAAAAACTGTTTTTT
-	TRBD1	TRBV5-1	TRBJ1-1	CASSLPGQPEAFF	TGCGCCAGCAGCTTGCCGGGACAGCCTGAAGCTTTCTTT
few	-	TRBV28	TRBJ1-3	CASSSTALGANTIYF	TGTGCCAGCAGTTCTACTGCGCTGGGGGCAAACACCATATATTTT
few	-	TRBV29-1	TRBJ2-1	CSTQGYNEQFF	TGCAGCACCCAGGGCTACAATGAGCAGTTCTTC
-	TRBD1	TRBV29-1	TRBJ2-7	CSVEGVGQGHNYEQYF	TGCAGCGTTGAAGGTGTTGGACAGGGTCATAACTACGAGCAGTACTTC
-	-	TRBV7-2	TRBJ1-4	CASSLGREKLFF	TGTGCCAGCAGCTTAGGTCGCGAAAAACTGTTTTTT
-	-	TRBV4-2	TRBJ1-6	CASSQGLQAPLHF	TGTGCCAGCAGCCAAGGGTTACAAGCACCCCTCCACTTT
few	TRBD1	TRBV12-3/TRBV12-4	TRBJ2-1	CASSWGQGTYNEQFF	TGTGCCAGCAGTTGGGGACAGGGAACCTACAATGAGCAGTTCTTC
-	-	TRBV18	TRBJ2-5	CASSNRQQETQYF	TGTGCCAGCTCAAACCGACAGCAAGAGACCCAGTACTTC
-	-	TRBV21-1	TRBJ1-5	CASLRSPQPQHF	TGTGCCAGCCTCCGGTCCCCACAGCCCCAGCATTTT
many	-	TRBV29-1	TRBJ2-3	CSVVGGTQYF	TGCAGCGTTGTAGGCGGTACGCAGTATTTT
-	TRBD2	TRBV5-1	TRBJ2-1	CASSLNPLAGAHEQFF	TGCGCCAGCAGCTTGAACCCACTAGCGGGAGCCCATGAGCAGTTCTTC
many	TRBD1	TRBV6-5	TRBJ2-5	CASSYGTGGETQYF	TGTGCCAGCAGTTACGGGACAGGGGGGGAGACCCAGTACTTC
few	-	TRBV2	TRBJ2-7	CASRLGYEQYF	TGTGCCAGCAGGTTAGGCTACGAGCAGTACTTC
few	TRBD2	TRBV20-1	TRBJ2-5	CSAILAKETQYF	TGCAGTGCAATACTAGCGAAAGAGACCCAGTACTTC
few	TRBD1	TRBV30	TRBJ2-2	CAWRASGTGFYGGELFF	TGTGCCTGGAGAGCTTCCGGGACAGGCTTTTATGGCGGGGAGCTGTTTTTT
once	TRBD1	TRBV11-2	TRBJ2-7	CASSPRQGAHLHEQYF	TGTGCCAGCAGCCCACGACAGGGGGCGCATCTACACGAGCAGTACTTC
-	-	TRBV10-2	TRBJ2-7	CASNSGTGYEQYF	TGCGCCAGCAATTCCGGGACCGGGTACGAGCAGTACTTC
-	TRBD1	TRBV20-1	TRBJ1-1	CSAPHPQGDTEAFF	TGCAGTGCTCCCCACCCACAGGGGGACACTGAAGCTTTCTTT
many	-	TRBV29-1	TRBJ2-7	CSGSTGGSYEQYF	TGCAGCGGATCGACAGGCGGCTCCTACGAGCAGTACTTC
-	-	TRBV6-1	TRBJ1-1	CASSERGGRTEAFF	TGTGCCAGCAGTGAAAGGGGCGGGAGGACTGAAGCTTTCTTT
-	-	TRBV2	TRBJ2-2	CASSLSGEAGELFF	TGTGCCAGCAGCTTATCAGGGGAAGCCGGGGAGCTGTTTTTT
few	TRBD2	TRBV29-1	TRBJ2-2	CSVAELAGERTGELFF	TGCAGCGTTGCCGAACTAGCGGGGGAACGGACCGGGGAGCTGTTTTTT
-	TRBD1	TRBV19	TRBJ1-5	CATSFNQGADQPQHF	TGTGCCACCTCATTTAATCAGGGGGCGGATCAGCCCCAGCATTTT
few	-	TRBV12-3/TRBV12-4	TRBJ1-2	CASSHRTDIGGYTF	TGTGCCAGCAGCCACCGGACCGACATCGGAGGCTACACCTTC
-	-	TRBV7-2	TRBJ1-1	CASSLDGDEAEAFF	TGTGCCAGCAGCTTAGATGGGGACGAGGCTGAAGCTTTCTTT
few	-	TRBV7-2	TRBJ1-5	CASTDNSNQPQHF	TGTGCCAGCACCGATAATAGCAATCAGCCCCAGCATTTT
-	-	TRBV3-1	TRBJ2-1	CASSQEGIHLGNEQFF	TGTGCCAGCAGCCAAGAGGGGATACACTTGGGCAATGAGCAGTTCTTC
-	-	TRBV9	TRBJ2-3	CASSVDASLRNTQYF	TGTGCCAGCAGCGTAGACGCCTCACTCCGAAATACGCAGTATTTT
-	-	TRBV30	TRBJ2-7	CAWRGGPPYEQYF	TGTGCCTGGAGGGGGGGGCCGCCCTACGAGCAGTACTTC
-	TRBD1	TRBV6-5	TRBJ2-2	CASSLRPPRQGDTGELFF	TGTGCCAGCAGTTTAAGGCCTCCCCGGCAGGGGGACACCGGGGAGCTGTTTTTT
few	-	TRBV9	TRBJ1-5	CASSVEADYQPQHF	TGTGCCAGCAGCGTAGAGGCAGACTATCAGCCCCAGCATTTT
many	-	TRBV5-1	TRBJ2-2	CASSQGSGTGELFF	TGCGCCAGCAGCCAGGGGTCGGGGACCGGGGAGCTGTTTTTT
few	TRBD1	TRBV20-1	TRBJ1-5	CSARGGQGLDQPQHF	TGCAGTGCTAGAGGAGGACAGGGTTTAGATCAGCCCCAGCATTTT
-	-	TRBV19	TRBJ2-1	CASSIVRGDSSYNEQFF	TGTGCCAGTAGTATAGTGAGAGGCGATAGCTCCTACAATGAGCAGTTCTTC
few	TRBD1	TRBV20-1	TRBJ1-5	CSARTGVGNQPQHF	TGCAGTGCGCGGACAGGGGTTGGCAATCAGCCCCAGCATTTT
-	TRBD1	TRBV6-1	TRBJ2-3	CASRGQGGTDTQYF	TGTGCCAGCAGGGGACAGGGCGGCACAGATACGCAGTATTTT
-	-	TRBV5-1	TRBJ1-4	CASRQGNNEKLFF	TGCGCCAGCAGACAGGGCAATAATGAAAAACTGTTTTTT
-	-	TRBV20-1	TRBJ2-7	CSARGTSDEQYF	TGCAGTGCTAGAGGGACAAGCGACGAGCAGTACTTC
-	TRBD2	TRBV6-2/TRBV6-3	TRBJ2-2	CASRGAGAPGELFF	TGTGCCAGCAGAGGGGCGGGAGCCCCCGGGGAGCTGTTTTTT
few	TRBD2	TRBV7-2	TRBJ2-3	CASSPSGSKADTQYF	TGTGCCAGCAGCCCTAGCGGGAGTAAGGCAGATACGCAGTATTTT
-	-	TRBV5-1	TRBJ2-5	CASSLRQATRETQYF	TGCGCCAGCAGCTTGAGGCAGGCTACAAGGGAGACCCAGTACTTC
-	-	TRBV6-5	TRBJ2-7	CASSYSPTGTYEQYF	TGTGCCAGCAGTTACTCGCCAACGGGTACCTACGAGCAGTACTTC
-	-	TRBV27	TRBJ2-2	CASRRGWGAGELFF	TGTGCCAGTCGCAGGGGATGGGGGGCCGGGGAGCTGTTTTTT
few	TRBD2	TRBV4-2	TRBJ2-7	CASSEGLAGVFEQYF	TGTGCCAGCAGCGAGGGACTAGCGGGAGTTTTCGAGCAGTACTTC
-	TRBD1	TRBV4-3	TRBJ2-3	CASSQGTGGGTDTQYF	TGCGCCAGCAGCCAAGGGACAGGGGGCGGCACAGATACGCAGTATTTT
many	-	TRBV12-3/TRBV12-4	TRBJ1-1	CASSRSQGSTEAFF	TGTGCCAGCAGTAGATCTCAGGGGAGCACTGAAGCTTTCTTT